The 21 T cell receptor beta chains reported below all come from one sample, sequenced in a study of monozygotic twins with inflammatory bowel disease. TCRdb reanalyzed the 5' RACE reads, giving one entry per CDR3 protein sequence and no DNA. The clone table shows roughly 320,000 distinct CDR3 sequences, with the ten largest holding 5.5% to 6.5%. The sample taken for sequencing was blood. These receptors were obtained from a human donor with ulcerative colitis or Crohn's disease, or a healthy co-twin of an affected twin (not recorded which).

The rearrangement joins TRBV20-1 to TRBJ2-5. CDR3 length equals 14 residues. Germline lookup yields CDR1 DFQATT and CDR2 SNEGSKA (reference sequence). CDR3 residues: CSAIVRTAQETQYF.

The chain has TRBV6-5 and TRBJ1-1; TCRdb picks TRBD1, but there is no DNA to check that call. Germline V CDR1 and CDR2: MNHEY, SVGAGI. The CDR3 has 14 residues. CDR3 amino acids: CASSLTGLNTEAFF.

The rearrangement joins TRBV27 to TRBJ2-5; absent DNA, TCRdb's TRBD1 call cannot be checked. The CDR3 covers 14 residues. CDR1 and CDR2 (germline): MNHEY, SMNVEV (reference sequence). CDR3 in amino acids: CASSLFQGAETQYF.

CDR3 residues: CASQDRDNEKLFF. This chain links TRBV19 with TRBJ1-4; TCRdb's D call, TRBD1, is unchecked because there is no DNA. The CDR3 spans 13 residues. Germline V CDR1 and CDR2: LNHDA, SQIVND (reference sequence).

The V gene is TRBV4-1, the J gene TRBJ1-6. This CDR3 region has 14 residues. Germline V CDR1 and CDR2: MGHRA, YSYEKL. The CDR3 region is CASSQMTANSPLHF.

The chain combines TRBV11-3 with TRBJ2-1; TCRdb picks TRBD2, but there is no DNA to check that call. CDR3 length: 18 residues. Germline V gene lookup returns CDR1 SGHNT and CDR2 YENEEA. CDR3 sequence reads: CASSSPSLAGVSYNEQFF.

The V gene is TRBV28, the J gene TRBJ1-4; TCRdb outputs TRBD1, but without DNA this stays unchecked. The CDR3 is 15 residues long. Germline lookup yields CDR1 MDHEN and CDR2 SYDVKM. CDR3 loop: CASSLGGSGSEKLFF.

The rearrangement joins TRBV6-5 to TRBJ2-5; checking the TCRdb D call of TRBD1 is not possible without DNA. Germline CDR1 and CDR2: MNHEY and SVGAGI. The length of the CDR3 is 14 residues. CDR3 sequence: CASSYPGAVETQYF.

This chain connects TRBV7-9 to TRBJ1-3; as DNA is missing, the TRBD1 call by TCRdb cannot be tested. The CDR3 is 15 residues long. Germline CDR1 is SEHNR and CDR2 is FQNEAQ (reference sequence). CDR3 sequence reads: CASSPAGTGRNTIYF.

V and J are TRBV24-1 and TRBJ2-3. The CDR3 totals 11 residues. Germline V lookup: CDR1 KGHDR, CDR2 SFDVKD. This CDR3 reads CATSESDTQYF.

This chain connects TRBV6-5 to TRBJ2-2; TCRdb gives TRBD2 as the D gene, but with no DNA this cannot be confirmed. CDR3 length: 16 residues. Germline CDR1 MNHEY, CDR2 SVGAGI. This CDR3 is CASSSLAGANTGELFF.

The J gene is TRBJ2-3, the V gene TRBV7-2. CDR3 size: 13 residues. CDR1 is SGHTA and CDR2 is FQGNSA in the germline V gene. CDR3 region: CASSLAPLDTQYF.

CDR3 sequence reads: CTSSLDRGHEKLFF. The gene calls are TRBV6-1 and TRBJ1-4; the TCRdb D gene call, TRBD1, has no DNA to confirm it. Per germline, CDR1 MNHNS and CDR2 SASEGT. This CDR3 is 14 amino acids long.

This rearrangement joins TRBV4-3 to TRBJ1-5; TCRdb picks TRBD1, but there is no DNA to check that call. Germline V lookup: CDR1 LGHNA, CDR2 YSLEER. CDR3 length: 15 residues. The CDR3 protein is CASSQGTGGSQPQHF.

CDR3 protein: CASSSGTGDYEQYF. The rearrangement links TRBV7-9 to TRBJ2-7; TCRdb returns TRBD1, unconfirmable since there is no DNA. From germline, CDR1 is SEHNR and CDR2 FQNEAQ (reference sequence). The CDR3 totals 14 residues.

The CDR3 sequence: CAGKQTGSTDTQYF. V is TRBV28 and J is TRBJ2-3; TCRdb picks TRBD1, but there is no DNA to check that call. Per the germline V gene, CDR1 is MDHEN and CDR2 is SYDVKM. The CDR3 runs to 14 residues.

The genes are TRBV20-1 and TRBJ1-5. The CDR3 extends over 13 amino acids. Germline loops: CDR1 DFQATT, CDR2 SNEGSKA (reference sequence). This CDR3 reads CSAPRRGNQPQHF.

V and J are TRBV12-3 or TRBV12-4 and TRBJ2-5; with no DNA, the TCRdb D assignment of TRBD2 cannot be verified. The CDR3 loop spans 14 amino acids. This CDR3 reads CASSTIPGQETQYF.

V usage is TRBV4-3 and J usage is TRBJ2-1; TCRdb indicates TRBD1, and absent DNA this call remains unverified. The CDR3 is 16 residues long. The germline CDR1 and CDR2 sequences are LGHNA and YSLEER. CDR3 in amino acids: CASSQDGRGAYNEQFF.

The gene calls are TRBV5-1 and TRBJ1-1; with no DNA, the TCRdb D assignment of TRBD1 cannot be verified. Germline CDR1 is SGHRS and CDR2 is YFSETQ. The CDR3 covers 11 residues. The chain's CDR3 is CASSLLGAAFF.

The rearrangement joins TRBV5-1 to TRBJ2-4; the TCRdb call, TRBD1, lacks DNA for checking. Germline V gives CDR1 SGHRS, CDR2 YFSETQ. The CDR3 loop spans 18 amino acids. The CDR3: CASSPAPGQTLAKNMQYF.